Listed below are T cell receptor beta chains from one sample, sequenced in a study of read filtering for tumor transcriptome and immune sequencing. TCRdb re-called the reads with MiXCR, one entry per CDR3 protein. The sample lists about 130,000 distinct CDR3 sequences; 10% to 15% were seen once. The source material was a population of CD138-negative cells sorted from bone marrow. Every receptor here comes from a donor at least 40 years old with multiple myeloma. Each CDR3 is given with its conserved first and last residue. Each record gives: V gene, clone size, CDR3 protein. Size values are once, few and many counts, or a class for expanded clones, and some rows have none.

V: TRBV12-3/TRBV12-4; size: many; CDR3: CASSQTGGEEKLFF
V: TRBV3-1; size: many; CDR3: CASSRATEAFF
V: TRBV5-1; size: many; CDR3: CASSLDIAVNTGELFF
V: TRBV20-1; size: many; CDR3: CSAARASGLTDTQYF
V: TRBV10-1; size: many; CDR3: CASSGQVQETQYF
V: TRBV19; size: few; CDR3: CASSRGMDETQYF
V: TRBV7-9; size: NA; CDR3: CASSSTGTVRYEQYF
V: TRBV29-1; size: many; CDR3: CSVGGGGGYNQPQHF
V: TRBV5-4; size: many; CDR3: CASSSGRQGMGETQYF
V: TRBV6-5; size: many; CDR3: CASSYKGTSTDTQYF
V: TRBV28; size: few; CDR3: CASRSGNENEQFF
V: TRBV6-1; size: few; CDR3: CASSEALAGTGSEKLFF
V: TRBV20-1; size: many; CDR3: CSARQGAYFTDTQYF
V: TRBV10-2; size: many; CDR3: CASNHNPTDTQYF
V: TRBV7-9; size: NA; CDR3: CASSPSPGQGQETQYF
V: TRBV28; size: NA; CDR3: CVSRGQHSTDTQYF
V: TRBV7-9; size: NA; CDR3: CDSSPGRINEKLFF
V: TRBV6-1; size: many; CDR3: CASSSRDGYNEQFF
V: TRBV5-1; size: many; CDR3: CASSLRREANNEQFF
V: TRBV7-9; size: many; CDR3: CASTIREAAEAFF
V: TRBV6-5; size: many; CDR3: CASSYSLGTGSSEQYF
V: TRBV9; size: many; CDR3: CASSVDLREMQFF
V: TRBV10-3; size: many; CDR3: CAISVPDQETQYF
V: TRBV5-1; size: many; CDR3: CASSRGGDPLTGELFF
V: TRBV12-3/TRBV12-4; size: many; CDR3: CASTSQGIYGYTF
V: TRBV20-1; size: many; CDR3: CSASRAGEGTDTQYF
V: TRBV29-1; size: many; CDR3: CSVGQGLADTQYF
V: TRBV7-3; size: NA; CDR3: CASSGQTIPNTEAFF
V: TRBV11-2; size: NA; CDR3: CASSLDGTRGIQYF
V: TRBV5-1; size: many; CDR3: CASSLGGSSNQPQHF
V: TRBV6-1; size: many; CDR3: CASSPPGALTEAFF
V: TRBV19; size: many; CDR3: CASSFEAAGGLQFF
V: TRBV20-1; size: many; CDR3: CSATPGQATGELFF
V: TRBV10-1; size: many; CDR3: CASSEGWGETQYF
V: TRBV28; size: many; CDR3: CASSLRISSRGRSNKNIQYF
V: TRBV29-1; size: many; CDR3: CSVEGLHNEQFF
V: TRBV7-9; size: NA; CDR3: CASSLDRDSEDFF
V: TRBV3-1; size: many; CDR3: CASSPGRANQPQHF
V: TRBV5-4; size: NA; CDR3: CASSPGSDGVSYEQYF
V: TRBV7-2; size: many; CDR3: CASSAGLGHADTQYF
V: TRBV29-1; size: many; CDR3: CSFTSGGAHEQFF
V: TRBV6-1; size: NA; CDR3: CASSEWSPDSGNTIYF
V: TRBV6-6; size: many; CDR3: CASSYSLATYEQYF
V: TRBV5-1; size: many; CDR3: CASSPDRGRALSGANVLTF
V: TRBV28; size: NA; CDR3: CASTPQRDAFRAFF
V: TRBV10-3; size: many; CDR3: CAIRGRELAHNEQFF
V: TRBV19; size: few; CDR3: CASSSRQVGNTEAFF
V: TRBV14; size: many; CDR3: CASSQDRLAGNLETQYF
V: TRBV19; size: NA; CDR3: CASRGLADYTGELFF
V: TRBV29-1; size: many; CDR3: CSASRDSGEQYF
V: TRBV7-9; size: NA; CDR3: CAGSPPGAYNEQFF
V: TRBV21-1; size: NA; CDR3: CASSSRDRDNEKLFF
V: TRBV10-3; size: many; CDR3: CAIRTGTSANTGELFF
V: TRBV10-3; size: many; CDR3: CAISAQAQIPKLFF
V: TRBV5-1; size: many; CDR3: CASSLDGSGANVLTF
V: TRBV11-2; size: many; CDR3: CASSLADTQYF
V: TRBV11-2; size: many; CDR3: CATDKTGLDYNEQFF
V: TRBV4-2; size: many; CDR3: CASSPGTAGAPNQPQHF
V: TRBV12-3/TRBV12-4; size: NA; CDR3: CASSPNRGPGELFF